Presented here are 17 T cell receptor beta chains from one specimen sequenced in a study of CD8 T cells in ankylosing spondylitis listed by TCRdb under 2017. Library method: 5' RACE. Sequencing was performed on an Illumina HiSeq 2500. TCRdb reprocessed the public reads (quality trimming at Q25 with fastp, clone calling with MiXCR) and kept in-frame beta chains. Identical CDR3 protein sequences are pooled into one entry, listed with their most common genes and DNA. The sample table shows over 200,000 distinct CDR3 sequences, and approximately 10% are seen once. The ten biggest clones cover about 19% of the sample. Sequencing was done on a sample of blood, either unsorted or a sorted T cell fraction (not recorded which). The receptors were gathered from a male donor with ankylosing spondylitis or in good health (not recorded which).

This sequence joins TRBV20-1 and TRBJ1-2, with TRBD1 matching over 7 bases. CDR3 length: 15 amino acids. V shed 3 bases and J 3 bases; nucleotides not matched to a gene: 10. Germline V gives CDR1 DFQATT, CDR2 SNEGSKA (reference sequence). CDR3 region: CSASSSLDRHYGYTF. CDR3 bases: TGCAGTGCTAGCTCAAGCTTGGACAGGCACTATGGCTACACCTTC.

At least ten counts were recorded for this clonotype. The V and J genes are TRBV12-3 or TRBV12-4 and TRBJ1-5; D is unresolved. CDR3 length equals 14 residues. Trimming removed 7 bases at V and 6 bases at J, with 16 bases between. The DNA for the CDR3 is TGTGCCAGCAACGAGTTAGGGTGGGGTCAGCCCCAGCATTTT. Amino acid sequence: CASNELGWGQPQHF.

The table lists this clonotype with many counts. The genes are TRBV5-1 and TRBJ2-7, with 7 bases fitting TRBD1. Trimming at V came to 4 bases and at J to 1 base, leaving 8 bases not matched to a gene. The CDR3 runs to 15 residues. From germline, CDR1 is SGHRS and CDR2 YFSETQ. The CDR3 sequence is CASSRVGTASYEQYF. CDR3 nucleotide sequence: TGCGCCAGCAGCCGGGTGGGGACAGCTTCCTACGAGCAGTACTTC.

As regards this clonotype: This may come from a read error, since a much larger clone is one base off. The chain employs TRBV6-5 and TRBJ2-5; no reliable D call. CDR1 is MNHEY and CDR2 is SVGAGI in the germline V gene. CDR3 length: 11 amino acids. The CDR3 is CASMYQETHYF. CDR3 nucleotides: TGTGCCAGCATGTACCAAGAGACCCATTACTTC.

This clonotype was seen at least ten times. V and J are TRBV7-9 and TRBJ2-3; D gene uncertain. The germline gives CDR1 SEHNR, CDR2 FQNEAQ (reference sequence). This CDR3 region has 13 residues. Trimming shortened V by 10 bases and J by 10 bases, and 21 bases separated the two germline ends. The CDR3 region is CATTLARNDAQYF. CDR3 sequence (DNA): TGTGCCACAACTCTGGCCCGAAATGACGCGCAGTATTTT.

The chain links TRBV5-8 to TRBJ1-5; the D gene is possibly TRBD1 (5 bases). Trimming removed 4 bases from V and 6 bases from J, with 11 bases in between. Looked up from germline, CDR1 is SGHTS and CDR2 is YDEGEE. This CDR3 is 13 amino acids long. CDR3 sequence: CASSRRGVQPQHF. CDR3 in DNA: TGTGCCAGCAGCCGCAGAGGGGTTCAGCCCCAGCATTTT. The variable domain in full, with the rest retrieved from reference TRBV5-8 and TRBJ1-5, is EAGVTQSPTHLIKTRGQQATLRCSPISGHTSVYWYQQALGLGLQFLLWYDEGEERNRGNFPPRFSGRQFPNYSSELNVNALELEDSALYLCASSRRGVQPQHFGDGTRLSIL.

This clonotype was counted at least ten times. The chain has TRBV20-1 and TRBJ2-5, with D possibly being TRBD1 (5 bases). This CDR3 has 17 amino acids. Trimming pared 5 bases from V and 0 bases from J, leaving 22 bases between. Germline loops: CDR1 DFQATT, CDR2 SNEGSKA (reference sequence). The CDR3 region is CSARRQKFSTYQETQYF. The CDR3 coding sequence is TGCAGTGCTCGCCGACAGAAGTTCTCTACGTACCAAGAGACCCAGTACTTC.

This clonotype was detected many times. This chain uses TRBV30 with TRBJ1-5, with D unresolved. CDR1 and CDR2 (germline): GTSNPN, SVGIG (reference sequence). The CDR3 has 10 residues. Deletions cut 1 base from V and 9 bases from J, with 4 bases between. CDR3 amino acids: CAWSEWPQHF. The CDR3 nucleotides read TGTGCCTGGAGTGAGTGGCCCCAGCATTTT.

This clonotype was recorded at least ten times. The V call is TRBV9, the J call TRBJ1-2; tentatively, D is TRBD1 (6 bases). Trimming stripped 0 bases from V and 3 bases from J, with 12 bases between. Germline V CDR1 and CDR2: SGDLS, YYNGEE. The length of the CDR3 is 15 residues. For the CDR3, the DNA is TGTGCCAGCAGCGTAGAAACAGGGCTGGACTATGGCTACACCTTC. As protein: CASSVETGLDYGYTF.

This clonotype has ten or more counts. This sequence joins TRBV12-5 and TRBJ1-2; D gene ambiguous. This CDR3 has 11 residues. Germline-derived CDR1 and CDR2 are LGHNT and FRNRAP. Trimming shortened V by 2 bases and J by 8 bases, and 6 bases separated the two germline ends. DNA of the CDR3: TGTGCTAGTGGTTTGCTAGGGGGCTACACCTTC. It encodes CASGLLGGYTF.

The CDR3 DNA follows: TGTGCCAGCAGCTTTACGGGGGGCTTGGGCGAAAAACTGTTTTTT. It is translated as CASSFTGGLGEKLFF. The V and J genes are TRBV7-9 and TRBJ1-4; the D gene is possibly TRBD1 (6 bases). This CDR3 is 15 amino acids long. Trimming removed 3 bases from V and 8 bases from J, with 16 bases in between. From germline, CDR1 is SEHNR and CDR2 FQNEAQ (reference sequence).

This clonotype was picked up a small number of times. This chain uses TRBV3-1 with TRBJ2-5; possibly TRBD2 for D (6 bases). V shed 4 bases and J shed 1 base, with 13 bases lying between them. Germline lookup yields CDR1 LGHDT and CDR2 YNNKEL (reference sequence). The length of the CDR3 is 15 residues. Written as DNA, the CDR3 is TGTGCCAGCAGCCGGGACCTAGCGACCCAAGAGACCCAGTACTTC. Encoded protein: CASSRDLATQETQYF.

The rearrangement links TRBV6-5 to TRBJ1-1; D may be TRBD1 (5 bases). Looked up from germline, CDR1 is MNHEY and CDR2 is SVGAGI. This CDR3 is built from 14 residues. V was shortened by 4 bases and J by 1 base, with 10 bases between the two germline ends. The chain's CDR3 is CASSSSGGNTEAFF. The CDR3 region has the DNA TGTGCCAGCAGTTCATCGGGGGGGAACACTGAAGCTTTCTTT.

J is TRBJ2-5 and V is TRBV3-1; 10 nucleotides agree with TRBD2. CDR3 length: 17 amino acids. Trimming took 10 bases from V and 5 from J; bases not matched to a gene: 19. The germline V gene encodes CDR1 LGHDT and CDR2 YNNKEL (reference sequence). The CDR3 DNA sequence: TGTGCCACCTCCCAACGAACTAGCGGGAATATCTTTGAGACCCAGTACTTC. It translates to CATSQRTSGNIFETQYF.

This clonotype has at least ten counts. The chain has TRBV20-1 and TRBJ2-7, with 8 positions matching TRBD1. CDR1 and CDR2 from the germline V gene are DFQATT and SNEGSKA (reference sequence). This CDR3 is built from 13 residues. V shed 6 bases and J 5 bases; nucleotides not matched to a gene: 9. CDR3 sequence reads: CSARRTGSNEQYF. The DNA for the CDR3 is TGCAGTGCCAGACGGACAGGGTCCAACGAGCAGTACTTC.

This clonotype was detected ten times or more. The J gene is TRBJ1-5, the V gene TRBV7-2, with D perhaps matching TRBD1 (5 bases). There are 15 residues in the CDR3. Trimming shortened V by 6 bases and J by 4 bases, and 16 bases separated the two germline ends. Germline assignment: CDR1 SGHTA and CDR2 FQGNSA. This CDR3 reads CASSGVGGGNQPQHF. CDR3 DNA: TGTGCCAGCAGTGGGGTCGGGGGAGGAAATCAGCCCCAGCATTTT.

This chain links TRBV20-1 with TRBJ2-1, with TRBD2 matching 9 bases. CDR1 is DFQATT and CDR2 is SNEGSKA in the germline V gene (reference sequence). This CDR3 is 19 amino acids long. The J segment lost 10 bases and the V segment lost 0 bases, leaving 22 bases of the junction unmatched. DNA of the CDR3: TGCAGTGCTAGAGATCGCGTCGTTAGTCGTACTAGCGGGCCCGGGGAGCAGTTCTTC. Encoded protein: CSARDRVVSRTSGPGEQFF.